The present T cell receptor beta chain was sequenced within a study of blood T cell repertoires in COVID-19. For the study at large: Whether acute or convalescent, the COVID-19 samples came from the United States, Italy and Spain. The cDNA or gDNA used as material had been derived from T cells, B-cell-depleted T cells, or PBMCs.

Per the germline V gene, CDR1 is KGHSH and CDR2 is LQKENI. The CDR3 extends over 14 amino acids. The V end lost 3 bases, the J end lost 1 base, and 9 bases lay between the germline ends. Source study methods: Nucleated cell number was recorded as an estimate derived from reference gene primer amplification. Data came from immunoSEQ multiplex PCR; TCRdb stores just in-frame clones and leaves some out. The V and J calls and clone size are taken from that table; D and trimming were inferred from the DNA. The sample contains around 190,000 clones, 60% to 85% of which appear only once. The rearrangement joins TRBV18 to TRBJ1-1; D is uncertain. This clonotype was sampled from a woman between 45 and 65 years old with active or convalescent COVID-19. Sequenced sample: peripheral blood. This CDR3 reads CASSPQAQNTEAFF. CDR3 nucleotides: TGTGCCAGCTCACCGCAGGCCCAGAACACTGAAGCTTTCTTT.